This entry concerns a single T cell receptor beta chain. Its antigen remains unknown. Unmatched junction bases numbered 4, after V lost 3 bases and J lost 3 bases. Looked up from germline, CDR1 is SSHAT and CDR2 is FNYEAQ (reference sequence). CDR3 length equals 14 residues. The method was immunoSEQ multiplex PCR; TCRdb's version includes in-frame clones alone and lacks a portion of them. The table includes roughly 120,000 clones, around 90% detected once. This sample is part of a study of T cell responses to AZD1222 COVID-19 vaccine. Study observations and caveats: At 160-218 and 743-854, vaccine-associated CD4 TCRs were dominant, and they spanned spike.

This clonotype was obtained from an adult in good health. The sequences come from peripheral blood, collected on day 0 of MenACWY control vaccination. V usage is TRBV7-7 and J usage is TRBJ2-7, with TRBD2 matching over 8 bases. The CDR3 DNA follows: TGTGCCAGCAGCTTGGGCGGGGGGAACTACGAGCAGTACTTC. This gives the protein CASSLGGGNYEQYF. Using reference TRBV7-7 and TRBJ2-7 for the parts outside the CDR3, the full variable domain is GAGVSQSPRYKVTKRGQDVTLRCDPISSHATLYWYQQALGQGPEFLTYFNYEAQPDKSGLPSDRFSAERPEGSISTLTIQRTEQRDSAMYRCASSLGGGNYEQYFGPGTRLTVT.